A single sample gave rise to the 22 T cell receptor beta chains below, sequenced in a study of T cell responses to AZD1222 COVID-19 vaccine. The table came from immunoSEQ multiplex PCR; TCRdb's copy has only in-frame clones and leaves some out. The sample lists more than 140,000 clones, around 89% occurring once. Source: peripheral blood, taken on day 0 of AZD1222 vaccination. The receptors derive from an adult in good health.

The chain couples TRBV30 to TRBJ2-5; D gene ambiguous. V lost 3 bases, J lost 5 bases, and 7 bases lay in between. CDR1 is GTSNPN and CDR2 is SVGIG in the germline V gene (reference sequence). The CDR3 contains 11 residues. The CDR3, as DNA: TGTGCCTGGAGGGACCGGGAGACCCAGTACTTC. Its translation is CAWRDRETQYF.

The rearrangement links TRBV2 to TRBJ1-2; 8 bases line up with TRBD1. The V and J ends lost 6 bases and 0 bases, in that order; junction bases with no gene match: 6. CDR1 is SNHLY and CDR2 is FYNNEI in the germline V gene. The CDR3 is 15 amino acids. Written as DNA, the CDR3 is TGTGCCAGCAGGGGAGGACAGGGTGCTAACTATGGCTACACCTTC. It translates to CASRGGQGANYGYTF. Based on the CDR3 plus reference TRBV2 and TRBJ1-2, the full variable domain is EPEVTQTPSHQVTQMGQEVILRCVPISNHLYFYWYRQILGQKVEFLVSFYNNEISEKSEIFDDQFSVERPDGSNFTLKIRSTKLEDSAMYFCASRGGQGANYGYTFGSGTRLTVV.

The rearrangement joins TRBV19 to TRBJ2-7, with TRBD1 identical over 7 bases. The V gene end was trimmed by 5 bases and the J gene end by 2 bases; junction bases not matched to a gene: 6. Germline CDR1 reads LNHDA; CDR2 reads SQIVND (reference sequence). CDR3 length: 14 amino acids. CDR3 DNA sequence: TGTGCCAGTAGTCGCCAGACAGGGACCTACGAGCAGTACTTC. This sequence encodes CASSRQTGTYEQYF.

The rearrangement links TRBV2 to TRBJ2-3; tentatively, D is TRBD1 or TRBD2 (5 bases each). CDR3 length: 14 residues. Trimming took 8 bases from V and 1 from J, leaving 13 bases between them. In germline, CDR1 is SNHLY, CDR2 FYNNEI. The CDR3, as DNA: TGTGCCAGCGGGGGTACGGTAGGCACAGATACGCAGTATTTT. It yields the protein CASGGTVGTDTQYF.

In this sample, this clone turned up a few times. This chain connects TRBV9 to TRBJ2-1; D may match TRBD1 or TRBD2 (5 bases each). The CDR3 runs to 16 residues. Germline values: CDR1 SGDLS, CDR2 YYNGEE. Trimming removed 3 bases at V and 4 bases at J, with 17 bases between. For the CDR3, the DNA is TGTGCCAGCAGCGCAGAGGGCTTCAGGGATTACAATGAGCAGTTCTTC. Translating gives CASSAEGFRDYNEQFF.

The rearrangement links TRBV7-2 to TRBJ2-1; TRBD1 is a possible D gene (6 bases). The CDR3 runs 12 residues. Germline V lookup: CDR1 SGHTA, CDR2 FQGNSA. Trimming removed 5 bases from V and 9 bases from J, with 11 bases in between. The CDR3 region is CASSKGVSEQFF. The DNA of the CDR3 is TGTGCCAGCAGCAAGGGGGTATCTGAGCAGTTCTTC. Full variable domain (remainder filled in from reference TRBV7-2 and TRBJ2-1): GAGVSQSPSNKVTEKGKDVELRCDPISGHTALYWYRQSLGQGLEFLIYFQGNSAPDKSGLPSDRFSAERTGGSVSTLTIQRTQQEDSAVYLCASSKGVSEQFFGPGTRLTVL.

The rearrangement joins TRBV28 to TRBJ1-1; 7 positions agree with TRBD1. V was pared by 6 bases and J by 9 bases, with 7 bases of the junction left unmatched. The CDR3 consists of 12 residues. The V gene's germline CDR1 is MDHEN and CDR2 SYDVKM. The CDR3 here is CASRGQGDQAFF. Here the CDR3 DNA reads TGTGCCAGCAGGGGTCAGGGGGACCAAGCTTTCTTT. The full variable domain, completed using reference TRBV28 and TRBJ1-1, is DVKVTQSSRYLVKRTGEKVFLECVQDMDHENMFWYRQDPGLGLRLIYFSYDVKMKEKGDIPEGYSVSREKKERFSLILESASTNQTSMYLCASRGQGDQAFFGQGTRLTVV.

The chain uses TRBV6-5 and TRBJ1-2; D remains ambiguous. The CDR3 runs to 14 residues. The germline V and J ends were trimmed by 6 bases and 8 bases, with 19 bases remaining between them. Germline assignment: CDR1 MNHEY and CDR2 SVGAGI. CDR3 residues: CASRRTGRSVGYTF. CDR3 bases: TGTGCCAGCAGGAGAACGGGCCGCAGTGTAGGCTACACCTTC.

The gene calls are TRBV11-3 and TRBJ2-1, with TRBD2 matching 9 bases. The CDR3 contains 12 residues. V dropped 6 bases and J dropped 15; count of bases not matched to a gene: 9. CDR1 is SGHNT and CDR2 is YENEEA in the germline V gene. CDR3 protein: CASSPPGTSMFF. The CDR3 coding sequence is TGTGCCAGCAGTCCCCCCGGGACTAGCATGTTCTTC.

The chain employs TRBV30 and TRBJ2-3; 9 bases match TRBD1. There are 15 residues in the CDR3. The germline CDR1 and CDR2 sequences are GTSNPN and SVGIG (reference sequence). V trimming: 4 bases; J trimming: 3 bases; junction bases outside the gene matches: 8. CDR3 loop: CAWIPRDRVTDTQYF. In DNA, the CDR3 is TGTGCCTGGATTCCTCGGGACAGGGTGACAGATACGCAGTATTTT.

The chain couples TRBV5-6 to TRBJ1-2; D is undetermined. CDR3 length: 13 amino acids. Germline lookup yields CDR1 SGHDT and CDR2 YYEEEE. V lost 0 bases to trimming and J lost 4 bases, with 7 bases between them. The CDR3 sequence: CASSLDRLYGYTF. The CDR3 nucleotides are TGTGCCAGCAGCTTGGACCGACTCTATGGCTACACCTTC.

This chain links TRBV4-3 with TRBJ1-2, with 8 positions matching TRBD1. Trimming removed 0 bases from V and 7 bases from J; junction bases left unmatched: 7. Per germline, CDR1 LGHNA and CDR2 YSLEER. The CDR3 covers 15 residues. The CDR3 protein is CASSQEGRDRGGYTF. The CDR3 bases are TGCGCCAGCAGCCAAGAGGGAAGAGACAGGGGTGGCTACACCTTC.

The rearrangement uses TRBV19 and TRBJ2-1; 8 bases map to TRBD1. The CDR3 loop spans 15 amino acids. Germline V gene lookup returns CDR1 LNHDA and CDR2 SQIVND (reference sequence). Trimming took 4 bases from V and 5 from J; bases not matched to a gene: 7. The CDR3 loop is CASSKPGQVDNEQFF. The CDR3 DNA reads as TGTGCCAGTAGTAAGCCGGGACAGGTCGACAATGAGCAGTTCTTC.

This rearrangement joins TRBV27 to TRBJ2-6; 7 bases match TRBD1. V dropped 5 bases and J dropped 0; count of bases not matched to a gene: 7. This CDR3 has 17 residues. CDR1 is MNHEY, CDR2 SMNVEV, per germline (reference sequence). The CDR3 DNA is TGTGCCAGCAGTGCCGACAGGGCCAACTCTGGGGCCAACGTCCTGACTTTC. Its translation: CASSADRANSGANVLTF.

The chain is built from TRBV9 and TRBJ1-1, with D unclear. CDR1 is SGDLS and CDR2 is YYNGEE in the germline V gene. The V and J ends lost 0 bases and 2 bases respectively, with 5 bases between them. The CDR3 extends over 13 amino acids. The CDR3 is CASSVARNTEAFF. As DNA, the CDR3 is TGTGCCAGCAGCGTAGCCAGAAACACTGAAGCTTTCTTT. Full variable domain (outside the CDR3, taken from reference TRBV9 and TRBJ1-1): DSGVTQTPKHLITATGQRVTLRCSPRSGDLSVYWYQQSLDQGLQFLIQYYNGEERAKGNILERFSAQQFPDLHSELNLSSLELGDSALYFCASSVARNTEAFFGQGTRLTVV.

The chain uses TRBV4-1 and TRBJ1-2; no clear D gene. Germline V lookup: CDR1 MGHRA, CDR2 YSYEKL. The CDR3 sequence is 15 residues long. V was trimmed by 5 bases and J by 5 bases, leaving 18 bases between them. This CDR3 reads CASSAGAADSYGYTF. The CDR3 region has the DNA TGCGCCAGCAGCGCGGGAGCAGCCGACTCGTATGGCTACACCTTC.

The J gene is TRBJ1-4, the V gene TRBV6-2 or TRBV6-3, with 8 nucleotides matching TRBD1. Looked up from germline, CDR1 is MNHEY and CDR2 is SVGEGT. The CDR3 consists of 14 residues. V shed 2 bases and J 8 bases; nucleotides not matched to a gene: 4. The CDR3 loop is CASSYGDRSEKLFF. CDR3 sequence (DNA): TGTGCCAGCAGTTACGGGGACAGGTCCGAAAAACTGTTTTTT.

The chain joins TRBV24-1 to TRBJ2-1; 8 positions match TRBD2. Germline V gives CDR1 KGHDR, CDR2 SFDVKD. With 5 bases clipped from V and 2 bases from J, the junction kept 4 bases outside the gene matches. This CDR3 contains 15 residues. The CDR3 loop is CATSGGLGPYNEQFF. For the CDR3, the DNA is TGTGCCACCAGTGGGGGACTAGGACCCTACAATGAGCAGTTCTTC.

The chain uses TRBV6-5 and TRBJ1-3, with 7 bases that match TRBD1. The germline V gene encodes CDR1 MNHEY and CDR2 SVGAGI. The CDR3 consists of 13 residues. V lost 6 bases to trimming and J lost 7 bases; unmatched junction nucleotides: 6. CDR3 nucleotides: TGTGCCAGCAGGGGAGGACAGGCTAACACCATATATTTT. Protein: CASRGGQANTIYF.

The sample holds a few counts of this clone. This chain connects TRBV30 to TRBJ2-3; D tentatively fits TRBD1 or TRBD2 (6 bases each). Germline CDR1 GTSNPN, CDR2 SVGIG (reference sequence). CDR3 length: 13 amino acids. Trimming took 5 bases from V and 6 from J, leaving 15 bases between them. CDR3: CAWSGAVADTQYF. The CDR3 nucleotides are TGTGCCTGGTCGGGGGCAGTAGCGGATACGCAGTATTTT.

CDR3 protein: CASSLYGQGGNEQFF. DNA for the CDR3: TGCGCCAGCAGCTTGTATGGACAGGGGGGGAATGAGCAGTTCTTC. The rearrangement joins TRBV5-1 to TRBJ2-1; 10 bases are shared with TRBD1. Germline CDR1 SGHRS, CDR2 YFSETQ. V lost 1 base and J lost 7; bases outside the gene matches: 5. The CDR3 spans 15 residues.

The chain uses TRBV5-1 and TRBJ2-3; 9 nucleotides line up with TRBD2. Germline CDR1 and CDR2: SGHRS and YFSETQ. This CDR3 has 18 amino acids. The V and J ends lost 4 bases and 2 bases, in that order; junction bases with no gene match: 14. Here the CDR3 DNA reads TGCGCCAGCAGCCTCGGGTCTAGCGGGATCCGTATCACAGATACGCAGTATTTT. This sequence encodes CASSLGSSGIRITDTQYF.